The clone carrying this T cell receptor (beta chain) was seen more than once but under ten times. Using its own MiXCR run on the 5' RACE reads, TCRdb lists one record per CDR3 protein. Here the sample spans approximately 66,000 distinct CDR3 sequences, around 12% being singletons. After removal of 6 bases from V and 2 bases from J, the junction contained 9 bases not matched to a gene. Germline V gene data show CDR1 as SNHLY and CDR2 as FYNNEI. This CDR3 has 15 amino acids. The data stem from a study of early T cells in non-severe SARS-CoV-2 infection. Source: whole blood, taken at baseline. The clonotype comes from an adult who was a healthcare worker with PCR-confirmed SARS-CoV-2 infection or an uninfected control (not recorded which). The donor label of this sample is uncertain. The chain combines TRBV2 with TRBJ1-1; 7 bases line up with TRBD1. The CDR3 region has the DNA TGTGCCAGCAGGGGTAGGACAGGTGGAAACACTGAAGCTTTCTTT. Its translation is CASRGRTGGNTEAFF. The whole variable domain, filled in from reference TRBV2 and TRBJ1-1, reads EPEVTQTPSHQVTQMGQEVILRCVPISNHLYFYWYRQILGQKVEFLVSFYNNEISEKSEIFDDQFSVERPDGSNFTLKIRSTKLEDSAMYFCASRGRTGGNTEAFFGQGTRLTVV.